This note documents a single T cell receptor beta chain sequence. As yet, its antigen is unknown. The data were taken from a study of blood T cells in healthy people across ages. Germline-derived CDR1 and CDR2 are ENHRY and SYGVKD. This CDR3 has 14 residues. After removal of 8 bases from V and 5 bases from J, the junction contained 9 bases not matched to a gene. Findings and caveats of the study: What prevented conclusive comparison of naive and antigen-experienced cells was that PBMCs were unsorted. Researchers judged that diversity estimates from one million T cells fell short of true values.

Extraction of total RNA produced a minimum of 5 micrograms from each sample. It was with a sample-barcoded 5' primer and a J-beta primer mix that a second PCR of about 6 to 11 cycles was run. TCRdb re-called the 5' RACE reads through MiXCR, storing one row per CDR3 protein. The data show about 1.8 million distinct CDR3 sequences, with 49% seen just once and more than 2% held by the top ten. This sequence joins TRBV10-3 and TRBJ2-3; TRBD1 agrees at 8 bases. This sequence was found in a woman aged 40 to 55 in good health. The sequenced material came from blood. The CDR3 DNA follows: TGTGCCATCGGGAGACAGGGGAGAGGAGATACGCAGTATTTT. Translation: CAIGRQGRGDTQYF.